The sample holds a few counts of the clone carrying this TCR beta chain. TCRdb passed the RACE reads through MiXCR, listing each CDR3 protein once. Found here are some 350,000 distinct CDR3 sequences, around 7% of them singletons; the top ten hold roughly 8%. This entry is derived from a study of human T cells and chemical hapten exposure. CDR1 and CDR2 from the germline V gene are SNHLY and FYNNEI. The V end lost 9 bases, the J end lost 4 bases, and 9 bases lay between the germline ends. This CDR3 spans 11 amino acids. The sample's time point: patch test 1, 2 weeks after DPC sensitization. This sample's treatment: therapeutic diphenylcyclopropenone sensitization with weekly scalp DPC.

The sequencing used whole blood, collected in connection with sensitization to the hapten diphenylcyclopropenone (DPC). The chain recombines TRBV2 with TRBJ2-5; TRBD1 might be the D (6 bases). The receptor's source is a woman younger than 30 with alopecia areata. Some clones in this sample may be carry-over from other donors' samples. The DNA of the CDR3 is TGTGCCAGTGGCAGGGGAGAGACCCAGTACTTC. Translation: CASGRGETQYF.